This TCR beta chain was profiled in a study of blood T cells in healthy people across ages. The sample holds many counts of this clonotype. With a J-beta primer mix and a sample-barcoded 5' primer, a second PCR ran about 7 to 12 cycles. TCRdb called the 5' RACE reads again in MiXCR, with one record for every CDR3 protein. Seen here are fewer than 900,000 distinct CDR3 sequences, about 37% observed once, and the top ten hold about an eighth. V was clipped by 7 bases and J by 4 bases, with 19 bases between them. The CDR3 loop spans 15 amino acids. From germline, CDR1 is MGHDK and CDR2 SYGVNS. The clonotype comes from a man in his late teens or twenties in good health. Material: blood. The rearrangement uses TRBV25-1 and TRBJ1-2; possible D gene TRBD1, 5 bases. The CDR3 spells CASTPTSGDLYGYTF. CDR3 sequence (DNA): TGTGCCAGCACACCAACTTCGGGGGACCTCTATGGCTACACCTTC.